The 3 T cell receptor beta chains reported below all come from one sample, sequenced in a study of cytomegalovirus exposure and HLA in healthy donors (dated 2017 in TCRdb). Libraries were built with the immunoSEQ multiplex PCR assay. For the multiplex PCR, a mixture combining 60 forward primers for TCR Vbeta segments and 13 reverse primers for TCR Jbeta segments was used. TCRdb re-hosts the immuneACCESS table, in-frame sequences only. Its copies lack some clones; in the studies checked, an unresolved V gene accounts for under half of them, and the cause for the rest is not known. The sample table contains some 180,000 clones; only one count was recorded for 60% to 85% of them. Around 1.5% of the sample lies in the top ten. The specimen sequenced was PBMCs. Source of these receptors: a man aged 18-30 years in good health and CMV-seronegative.

This clone was seen a handful of times. The chain carries TRBV5-1 and TRBJ1-1; D is possibly TRBD1 (5 bases). Germline V lookup: CDR1 SGHRS, CDR2 YFSETQ. This CDR3 is built from 15 residues. V lost 2 bases, J lost 6 bases, and 17 bases lay in between. The CDR3, as DNA: TGCGCCAGCAGCTTCGGGACTGGCTTAGGGCCTGAAGCTTTCTTT. Its translation: CASSFGTGLGPEAFF.

Written as DNA, the CDR3 is TGCGCCAGCAGCCAGGCACAGGGGGGGAATGAAAAACTGTTTTTT. Translating it yields CASSQAQGGNEKLFF. The V gene is TRBV4-1, the J gene TRBJ1-4; TRBD1 matches 8 bases. The CDR3 has 15 amino acids. V shed 3 bases and J 5 bases; nucleotides not matched to a gene: 5. Looked up from germline, CDR1 is MGHRA and CDR2 is YSYEKL.

This sequence joins TRBV28 and TRBJ2-5, with 12 bases lining up with TRBD1. The CDR3 sequence is 14 residues long. CDR1 and CDR2 (germline): MDHEN, SYDVKM. The V and J ends lost 5 bases and 5 bases, in that order; junction bases with no gene match: 3. The CDR3 protein is CASSGTGGWETQYF. CDR3 in DNA: TGTGCCAGCAGTGGGACAGGGGGCTGGGAGACCCAGTACTTC.